These 30 T cell receptor beta chains came from one sample sequenced in a study of T cells expressing NK-cell markers. Following a re-call of the 5' RACE reads, TCRdb has one entry per CDR3 protein and lacks DNA. This repertoire includes 300,000 to 500,000 distinct CDR3 sequences. Sequencing input: blood T cells: a sorted CD56 or NKG2C T cell subset, CD4+ or CD8+ T cells, or bulk PBMC T cells (not recorded which). Source of these receptors: a woman in her fifties or sixties in good health.

This chain connects TRBV5-1 to TRBJ1-1. The CDR3 contains 14 residues. Germline CDR1 and CDR2: SGHRS and YFSETQ. CDR3 protein: CASSFSRSNTEAFF. The full variable domain, its missing parts supplied by reference TRBV5-1 and TRBJ1-1, is KAGVTQTPRYLIKTRGQQVTLSCSPISGHRSVSWYQQTPGQGLQFLFEYFSETQRNKGNFPGRFSGRQFSNSRSEMNVSTLELGDSALYLCASSFSRSNTEAFFGQGTRLTVV.

The chain links TRBV12-3 or TRBV12-4 to TRBJ2-2; TCRdb proposes TRBD1, but this gene call is untestable without DNA. The CDR3 contains 16 residues. This CDR3 is CASSLGQGAQAGELFF.

This chain connects TRBV5-1 to TRBJ2-1; checking the TCRdb D call of TRBD2 is not possible without DNA. Germline CDR1 SGHRS, CDR2 YFSETQ. CDR3 length: 17 amino acids. The CDR3 reads CASSGYSLAGGLNEQFF.

The J gene is TRBJ2-1, the V gene TRBV6-1. CDR3 length: 12 amino acids. From germline, CDR1 is MNHNS and CDR2 SASEGT. The CDR3 loop reads CASSEGPNEQFF.

This chain connects TRBV5-4 to TRBJ2-1. Per germline, CDR1 SGHNT and CDR2 YYREEE (reference sequence). The CDR3 has 15 amino acids. CDR3 residues: CASSLEWTTYNEQFF.

This chain joins TRBV3-1 and TRBJ2-2; TCRdb returns TRBD1, unconfirmable since there is no DNA. The CDR3 runs to 19 residues. From germline, CDR1 is LGHDT and CDR2 YNNKEL (reference sequence). Here the CDR3 reads CASSQVNREPTSNTGELFF.

V usage is TRBV20-1 and J usage is TRBJ2-1; the TCRdb D gene call, TRBD2, has no DNA to confirm it. The length of the CDR3 is 17 residues. Per germline, CDR1 DFQATT and CDR2 SNEGSKA (reference sequence). CDR3 loop: CSARPPPQGKVRNEQFF.

The J gene is TRBJ2-1, the V gene TRBV9; without DNA, the TCRdb call of TRBD1 cannot be checked. CDR3 length: 16 residues. Germline V gives CDR1 SGDLS, CDR2 YYNGEE. The CDR3 region is CASSVGALVVNNEQFF.

The chain links TRBV24-1 to TRBJ2-1; TCRdb names TRBD1, which stays unverified in the absence of DNA. The CDR3 is made up of 12 amino acids. The germline gives CDR1 KGHDR, CDR2 SFDVKD. The CDR3 spells CATSSRVNEQFF.

V and J are TRBV3-1 and TRBJ2-7; TCRdb calls TRBD2, which cannot be checked without DNA. Germline V gene sequence: CDR1 LGHDT, CDR2 YNNKEL (reference sequence). The CDR3 consists of 15 residues. The CDR3 sequence is CASSQVPGGGNEQYF.

The chain has TRBV11-2 and TRBJ2-7; the TCRdb call, TRBD2, lacks DNA for checking. Germline loops: CDR1 SGHAT, CDR2 FQNNGV. The CDR3 spans 21 residues. The CDR3 sequence is CASSGGQAGTSGRGSSYEQYF.

The chain has TRBV20-1 and TRBJ2-1. CDR1 is DFQATT and CDR2 is SNEGSKA in the germline V gene (reference sequence). The CDR3 is 16 amino acids. The CDR3 is CSAREVQGTSYNEQFF.

The chain has TRBV5-1 and TRBJ1-1. CDR3 length: 17 residues. In germline, CDR1 is SGHRS, CDR2 YFSETQ. The CDR3 sequence: CASSLPAGGTMNTEAFF. Complete variable domain (other parts from reference TRBV5-1 and TRBJ1-1): KAGVTQTPRYLIKTRGQQVTLSCSPISGHRSVSWYQQTPGQGLQFLFEYFSETQRNKGNFPGRFSGRQFSNSRSEMNVSTLELGDSALYLCASSLPAGGTMNTEAFFGQGTRLTVV.

This rearrangement joins TRBV5-1 to TRBJ2-5; as DNA is missing, the TRBD2 call by TCRdb cannot be tested. The germline CDR1 and CDR2 sequences are SGHRS and YFSETQ. This CDR3 region has 16 residues. CDR3 amino acids: CASSLAGLAGFETQYF.

The chain carries TRBV10-3 and TRBJ2-5; TCRdb indicates TRBD1, and absent DNA this call remains unverified. Germline CDR1 reads ENHRY; CDR2 reads SYGVKD. CDR3 length: 15 amino acids. The CDR3 is CAISGRTGGEETQYF.

This sequence joins TRBV7-9 and TRBJ2-5; TCRdb calls TRBD2, which cannot be checked without DNA. This CDR3 comprises 16 residues. In germline, CDR1 is SEHNR, CDR2 FQNEAQ (reference sequence). This CDR3 reads CASSHSGRGDQETQYF.

The chain combines TRBV4-1 with TRBJ2-1; TCRdb gives TRBD1 as the D gene, but with no DNA this cannot be confirmed. Germline V lookup: CDR1 MGHRA, CDR2 YSYEKL. The CDR3 consists of 17 residues. The CDR3: CASSRPRWDERNNEQFF.

The chain is built from TRBV27 and TRBJ2-2; TCRdb picks TRBD2, but there is no DNA to check that call. In germline, CDR1 is MNHEY, CDR2 SMNVEV (reference sequence). This CDR3 has 11 amino acids. The CDR3: CPRGCTGELFF.

The rearrangement uses TRBV24-1 and TRBJ2-1; TCRdb's D call, TRBD2, is unchecked because there is no DNA. The CDR3 spans 16 residues. Germline loops: CDR1 KGHDR, CDR2 SFDVKD. CDR3: CATSDSVGGVYNEQFF.

The chain recombines TRBV9 with TRBJ1-6; the TCRdb D gene call, TRBD1, has no DNA to confirm it. The CDR3 has 13 amino acids. Per the germline V gene, CDR1 is SGDLS and CDR2 is YYNGEE. The CDR3 reads CASGRSGGSPLHF.

V is TRBV20-1 and J is TRBJ2-3; the TCRdb D gene call, TRBD2, has no DNA to confirm it. This CDR3 comprises 16 residues. CDR1 is DFQATT and CDR2 is SNEGSKA in the germline V gene (reference sequence). The CDR3: CSARALAGLRTDTQYF.

The chain uses TRBV5-8 and TRBJ1-6; lacking DNA, the TRBD1 call made by TCRdb goes unchecked. CDR3 size: 16 residues. CDR1 and CDR2 from the germline V gene are SGHTS and YDEGEE. CDR3 sequence: CASSLAGDFLGSPLHF. The full variable domain, completed using reference TRBV5-8 and TRBJ1-6, is EAGVTQSPTHLIKTRGQQATLRCSPISGHTSVYWYQQALGLGLQFLLWYDEGEERNRGNFPPRFSGRQFPNYSSELNVNALELEDSALYLCASSLAGDFLGSPLHFGNGTRLTVT.

This chain connects TRBV24-1 to TRBJ2-4; TCRdb names TRBD2, which stays unverified in the absence of DNA. Germline V CDR1 and CDR2: KGHDR, SFDVKD. The length of the CDR3 is 17 residues. The CDR3 sequence: CATSDGLAGGPGNIQYF.

The chain couples TRBV7-6 to TRBJ2-3; TCRdb's assignment of TRBD1 cannot be checked, as there is no DNA. The length of the CDR3 is 14 residues. CDR1 and CDR2 (germline): SGHVS, FNYEAQ. CDR3: CASSPHNQLGAQYF.

The rearrangement links TRBV2 to TRBJ2-3; the D gene TCRdb calls, TRBD2, cannot be checked with no DNA. The CDR3 is 13 amino acids. Germline V CDR1 and CDR2: SNHLY, FYNNEI. The CDR3 region is CASMVLAGGTQYF.

This chain connects TRBV6-5 to TRBJ1-2. The CDR3 consists of 12 residues. Germline V gene lookup returns CDR1 MNHEY and CDR2 SVGAGI. CDR3: CATRGSNYGYTF.

This chain links TRBV30 with TRBJ2-4; TCRdb picks TRBD2, but there is no DNA to check that call. The CDR3 runs to 11 residues. Per germline, CDR1 GTSNPN and CDR2 SVGIG (reference sequence). The CDR3 region is CAWSVGRGKYF. The full variable domain, completed using reference TRBV30 and TRBJ2-4, is SQTIHQWPATLVQPVGSPLSLECTVEGTSNPNLYWYRQAAGRGLQLLFYSVGIGQISSEVPQNLSASRPQDRQFILSSKKLLLSDSGFYLCAWSVGRGKYFGAGTRLSVL.

This chain joins TRBV6-2 or TRBV6-3 and TRBJ2-2. The CDR3 covers 15 residues. CDR1 and CDR2 (germline): MNHEY, SVGEGT. The CDR3 loop is CASSYETTNTGELFF.

The V and J genes are TRBV7-9 and TRBJ2-6; TCRdb gives TRBD1 as the D gene, but with no DNA this cannot be confirmed. CDR3 length: 16 amino acids. From germline, CDR1 is SEHNR and CDR2 FQNEAQ (reference sequence). The CDR3 spells CASSLTTGAGANVLTF. The variable domain in full, with the rest retrieved from reference TRBV7-9 and TRBJ2-6, is DTGVSQNPRHKITKRGQNVTFRCDPISEHNRLYWYRQTLGQGPEFLTYFQNEAQLEKSRLLSDRFSAERPKGSFSTLEIQRTEQGDSAMYLCASSLTTGAGANVLTFGAGSRLTVL.

CDR3 sequence: CSVVLVNTGELFF. The V and J genes are TRBV29-1 and TRBJ2-2; no DNA is available, so the TRBD2 call from TCRdb remains unchecked. This CDR3 region has 13 residues. CDR1 and CDR2 (germline): SQVTM, ANQGSEA.